The 21 T cell receptor beta chains listed next were all sequenced from one sample in a study of blood T cell repertoires in COVID-19. The data were produced by immunoSEQ multiplex PCR, yet TCRdb's version contains in-frame clones alone and is incomplete. Among 380,000 or so clones listed, over 75% were seen once. The sample was PBMCs or T cells enriched from blood (not recorded which). The source of these receptors is a man aged 25-40 years who had recovered from COVID-19.

The gene calls are TRBV10-3 and TRBJ1-1; 9 positions match TRBD1. With 4 bases clipped from V and 1 base from J, the junction kept 7 bases outside the gene matches. This CDR3 is built from 16 residues. Germline V CDR1 and CDR2: ENHRY, SYGVKD. The CDR3 sequence is CAISGAQGAGNTEAFF. In nucleotides, the CDR3 is TGTGCCATCAGTGGGGCACAGGGGGCCGGGAACACTGAAGCTTTCTTT.

J is TRBJ1-2 and V is TRBV2, with D tentatively TRBD1 (5 bases). Germline V CDR1 and CDR2: SNHLY, FYNNEI. V shed 8 bases and J shed 3 bases, with 7 bases lying between them. The CDR3 sequence is 11 residues long. For the CDR3, the DNA is TGTGCCAGCGGGGCGGACTATGGCTACACCTTC. It encodes CASGADYGYTF.

The rearrangement links TRBV18 to TRBJ1-1, with D possibly being TRBD1 (6 bases). V dropped 3 bases and J dropped 0 bases, with 14 bases sitting between them. The CDR3 is made up of 16 amino acids. Germline CDR1 and CDR2: KGHSH and LQKENI. The CDR3 region is CASSPNTGHLNTEAFF. The CDR3 nucleotides are TGTGCCAGCTCACCTAACACGGGACATTTGAACACTGAAGCTTTCTTT.

The chain combines TRBV20-1 with TRBJ1-1; D uncertain. The CDR3 is made up of 15 amino acids. The germline V gene encodes CDR1 DFQATT and CDR2 SNEGSKA (reference sequence). V dropped 3 bases and J dropped 2 bases, with 16 bases sitting between them. For the CDR3, the DNA is TGCAGTGCTAGTGAGGACTCCGCCGTTAACACTGAAGCTTTCTTT. This gives the protein CSASEDSAVNTEAFF.

This clone was observed a single time. This chain uses TRBV7-9 with TRBJ2-6; tentatively, D is TRBD1 (5 bases). CDR1 SEHNR and CDR2 FQNEAQ come from the germline V gene (reference sequence). The V end lost 1 base, the J end lost 0 bases, and 13 bases lay between the germline ends. The CDR3 is 18 residues long. DNA of the CDR3: TGTGCCAGCAGCTTAGGGGGCGAGCATTCCTCTGGGGCCAACGTCCTGACTTTC. It encodes CASSLGGEHSSGANVLTF.

The rearrangement uses TRBV2 and TRBJ1-2; a weak D match, TRBD1 (6 bases). Per the germline V gene, CDR1 is SNHLY and CDR2 is FYNNEI. This CDR3 region has 13 residues. V lost 6 bases, J lost 6 bases, and 14 bases lay in between. This chain's CDR3 is CASSAGRTDGYTF. Written as DNA, the CDR3 is TGTGCCAGCAGCGCCGGAAGGACAGATGGCTACACCTTC.

This chain connects TRBV18 to TRBJ2-6; possible D gene TRBD1, 6 bases. The CDR3 sequence is 15 residues long. Germline V gene lookup returns CDR1 KGHSH and CDR2 LQKENI. V was trimmed by 3 bases and J by 8 bases, leaving 14 bases between them. In DNA form, the CDR3 reads TGTGCCAGCTCACCGAGCTCACAGGGAACCAACGTCCTGACTTTC. Protein: CASSPSSQGTNVLTF.

The chain links TRBV7-2 to TRBJ1-6; D ambiguous. Trimming stripped 3 bases from V and 8 bases from J, with 14 bases between. Germline values: CDR1 SGHTA, CDR2 FQGNSA. This CDR3 comprises 15 residues. CDR3 DNA: TGTGCCAGCAGCTTCGGTCCCCTTCGGGATTCACCCCTCCACTTT. It is translated as CASSFGPLRDSPLHF.

The chain has TRBV10-3 and TRBJ1-4, with D unclear. The CDR3 is 15 residues long. Germline assignment: CDR1 ENHRY and CDR2 SYGVKD. V was shortened by 3 bases and J by 7 bases, with 15 bases between the two germline ends. DNA of the CDR3: TGTGCCATCAGTGACTCCGGAGGTGGAATTGAAAAACTGTTTTTT. Amino acids: CAISDSGGGIEKLFF.

The chain joins TRBV27 to TRBJ1-2; 8 nucleotides match TRBD1. This CDR3 has 15 amino acids. CDR1 and CDR2 (germline): MNHEY, SMNVEV (reference sequence). Trimming cost V 10 bases and J 0 bases; bases outside gene matches: 10. CDR3 sequence reads: CATVSTGGSNYGYTF. CDR3 DNA sequence: TGTGCCACCGTTTCCACAGGGGGGTCTAACTATGGCTACACCTTC.

The chain carries TRBV11-2 and TRBJ1-4; TRBD1 is a possible D gene (6 bases). CDR1 and CDR2 from the germline V gene are SGHAT and FQNNGV. Trimming cost V 5 bases and J 0 bases, with 13 bases left between them. The CDR3 is made up of 16 amino acids. Here the CDR3 reads CASSLWTVATNEKLFF. The CDR3 DNA sequence: TGTGCCAGCAGCCTATGGACAGTTGCAACTAATGAAAAACTGTTTTTT. Using reference TRBV11-2 and TRBJ1-4 for the parts outside the CDR3, the full variable domain is EAGVAQSPRYKIIEKRQSVAFWCNPISGHATLYWYQQILGQGPKLLIQFQNNGVVDDSQLPKDRFSAERLKGVDSTLKIQPAKLEDSAVYLCASSLWTVATNEKLFFGSGTQLSVL.

This rearrangement joins TRBV30 to TRBJ2-5, with 7 positions matching TRBD1. Germline V gives CDR1 GTSNPN, CDR2 SVGIG (reference sequence). V was pared by 7 bases and J by 1 base, with 6 bases of the junction left unmatched. This CDR3 comprises 13 residues. In DNA, the CDR3 is TGTGCCTCTCAGGGACAGCCCCAAGAGACCCAGTACTTC. It encodes CASQGQPQETQYF.

CDR3 region: CASGGGNQPQHF. The DNA for the CDR3 is TGTGCCAGCGGAGGTGGAAATCAGCCCCAGCATTTT. The chain is built from TRBV9 and TRBJ1-5, with unresolved D. Germline CDR1 reads SGDLS; CDR2 reads YYNGEE. V lost 7 bases and J 4 bases, leaving 9 bases between the germline ends. The length of the CDR3 is 12 residues.

V gene TRBV5-4 combines with J gene TRBJ2-7, with a tentative D call TRBD2 (7 bases). V was pared by 1 base and J by 5 bases, with 13 bases between. The germline V gene has CDR1 SGHNT and CDR2 YYREEE (reference sequence). The CDR3 has 14 residues. CDR3 DNA sequence: TGTGCCAGCAGCTTGATAGGGGGGGACCACGAGCAGTACTTC. Translation gives CASSLIGGDHEQYF.

The chain couples TRBV7-2 to TRBJ1-6, with 7 bases that match TRBD1. Per germline, CDR1 SGHTA and CDR2 FQGNSA. The CDR3 has 19 residues. V gave up 2 bases and J gave up 0 bases; unmatched junction bases: 10. CDR3 bases: TGTGCCAGCAGCTTAACAGGGGCCGGTGGTGGCTCCTATAATTCACCCCTCCACTTT. This gives the protein CASSLTGAGGGSYNSPLHF.

V and J are TRBV2 and TRBJ1-4, with 10 bases lining up with TRBD1. J was trimmed by 3 bases and V by 7 bases; bases with no gene match: 8. Germline values: CDR1 SNHLY, CDR2 FYNNEI. This CDR3 comprises 16 residues. The CDR3 is CASTRTGGAANEKLFF. The DNA for the CDR3 is TGTGCCAGCACCAGGACAGGGGGAGCGGCTAATGAAAAACTGTTTTTT.

The rearrangement joins TRBV27 to TRBJ2-5; tentative D call: TRBD2 (5 bases). The CDR3 is made up of 15 amino acids. Germline V gene lookup returns CDR1 MNHEY and CDR2 SMNVEV (reference sequence). The germline V and J ends were trimmed by 0 bases and 5 bases, with 13 bases remaining between them. The CDR3 DNA sequence: TGTGCCAGCAGTTTATCTGGGCGGGCTAGGGAGACCCAGTACTTC. Translation: CASSLSGRARETQYF.

The chain recombines TRBV30 with TRBJ1-6; possible D gene TRBD1, 5 bases. CDR1 GTSNPN and CDR2 SVGIG come from the germline V gene (reference sequence). This CDR3 has 16 amino acids. V lost 4 bases to trimming and J lost 5 bases, with 18 bases between them. In DNA, the CDR3 is TGTGCCTGGAACGGCCCAGGGCTCGTAGATAATTCACCCCTCCACTTT. Amino acid sequence: CAWNGPGLVDNSPLHF.

This chain uses TRBV28 with TRBJ1-1; TRBD1 matches 9 bases. Germline V lookup: CDR1 MDHEN, CDR2 SYDVKM. With V trimmed by 1 base and J by 4 bases, 4 bases remained unmatched. There are 15 residues in the CDR3. The DNA of the CDR3 is TGTGCCAGCAGTTTATCCCACAGGGGGCTCACTGAAGCTTTCTTT. Protein product: CASSLSHRGLTEAFF. Full variable domain (outside the CDR3, taken from reference TRBV28 and TRBJ1-1): DVKVTQSSRYLVKRTGEKVFLECVQDMDHENMFWYRQDPGLGLRLIYFSYDVKMKEKGDIPEGYSVSREKKERFSLILESASTNQTSMYLCASSLSHRGLTEAFFGQGTRLTVV.

The chain combines TRBV29-1 with TRBJ2-2, with D possibly TRBD1 on 5 matching bases. Trimming removed 6 bases at V and 5 bases at J, with 10 bases between. CDR1 is SQVTM, CDR2 ANQGSEA, per germline. The CDR3 length is 12 residues. The CDR3 here is CSVAQGTGELFF. CDR3 DNA: TGCAGCGTGGCCCAGGGAACCGGGGAGCTGTTTTTT.

The rearrangement joins TRBV15 to TRBJ2-7, with TRBD2 identical over 8 bases. Trimming removed 3 bases from V and 2 bases from J; junction bases left unmatched: 12. CDR1 and CDR2 (germline): LNHNV, YYDKDF (reference sequence). The CDR3 contains 17 residues. The DNA for the CDR3 is TGTGCCACCAGCAGCGATCGTCGCGGGGGGCGAGCCTACGAGCAGTACTTC. Translated: CATSSDRRGGRAYEQYF. The complete variable domain, with remaining parts taken from reference TRBV15 and TRBJ2-7, reads DAMVIQNPRYQVTQFGKPVTLSCSQTLNHNVMYWYQQKSSQAPKLLFHYYDKDFNNEADTPDNFQSRRPNTSFCFLDIRSPGLGDTAMYLCATSSDRRGGRAYEQYFGPGTRLTVT.